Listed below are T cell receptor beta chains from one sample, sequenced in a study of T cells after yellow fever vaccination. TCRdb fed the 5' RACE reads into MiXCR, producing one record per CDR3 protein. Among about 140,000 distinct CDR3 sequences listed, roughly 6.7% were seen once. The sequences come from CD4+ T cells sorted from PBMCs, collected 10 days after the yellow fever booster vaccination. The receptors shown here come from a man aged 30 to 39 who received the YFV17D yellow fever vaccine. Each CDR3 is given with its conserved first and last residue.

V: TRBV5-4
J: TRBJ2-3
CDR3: CASSLVLPGGADTQYF

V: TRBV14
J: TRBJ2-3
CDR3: CASSQWGGPDTQYF

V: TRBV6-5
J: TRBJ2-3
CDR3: CASTSWGESDTQYF

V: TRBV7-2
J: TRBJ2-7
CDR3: CASSLSGFSYEQYF

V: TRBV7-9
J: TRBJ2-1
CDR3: CAMGHRTGFNEQFF

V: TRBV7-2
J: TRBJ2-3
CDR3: CASSPRSGDTQYF

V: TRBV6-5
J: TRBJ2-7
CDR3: CASSPLPSGTSGYEQYF

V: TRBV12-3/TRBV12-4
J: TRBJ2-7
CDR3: CASSLNGRGYEQYF

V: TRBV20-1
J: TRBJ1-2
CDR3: CSGTATNYGYTF

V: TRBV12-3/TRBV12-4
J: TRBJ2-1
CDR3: CASSQRQEGQFF

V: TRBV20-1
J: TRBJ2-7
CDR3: CSAYDTALRTYEQYF

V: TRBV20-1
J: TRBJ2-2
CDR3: CSATRTGELFF

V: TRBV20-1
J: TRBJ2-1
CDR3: CSANLAGDEQFF

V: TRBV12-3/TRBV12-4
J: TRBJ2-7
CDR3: CASSSKRFSSYEQYF

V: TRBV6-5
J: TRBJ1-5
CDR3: CASSYSQGSHQPQHF

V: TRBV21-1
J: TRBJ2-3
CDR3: CASSKYSGRAGDTQYF

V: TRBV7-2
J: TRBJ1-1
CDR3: CASSQAQGVPEAFF

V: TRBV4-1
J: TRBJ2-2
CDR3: CASSPVPTGANTGELFF

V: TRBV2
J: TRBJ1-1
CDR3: CATQDTILIPEAFF

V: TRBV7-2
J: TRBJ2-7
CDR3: CASSLSLAGIEQYF

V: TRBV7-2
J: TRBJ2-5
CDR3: CASRLGLAGRAETQYF

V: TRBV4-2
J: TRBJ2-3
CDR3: CASSQGTAGDTDTQYF

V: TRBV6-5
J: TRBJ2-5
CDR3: CASSYPGVQTQYF

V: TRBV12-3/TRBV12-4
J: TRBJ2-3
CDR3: CASSVAGGPDTQYF

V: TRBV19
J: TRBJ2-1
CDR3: CASSLAGVSNEQFF

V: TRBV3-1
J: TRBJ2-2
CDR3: CASSQWAGVNTGELFF

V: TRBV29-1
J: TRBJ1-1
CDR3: CRVGQGAMNTEAFF

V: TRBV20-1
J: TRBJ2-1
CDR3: CSASPGAGGSYNEQFF

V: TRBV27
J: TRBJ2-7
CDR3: CASSFSVGQGVEQYF

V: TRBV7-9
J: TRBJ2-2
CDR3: CASSPQTSGLAGELFF

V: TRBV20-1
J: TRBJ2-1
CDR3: CSASPPLSSYNEQFF

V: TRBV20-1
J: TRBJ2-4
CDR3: CSAHQGGNIQYF

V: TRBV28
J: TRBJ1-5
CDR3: CASSSPWGKTILSNQPQHF

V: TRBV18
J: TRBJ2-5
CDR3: CASSLYRDETQYF

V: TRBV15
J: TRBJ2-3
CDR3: CATSRRTDPSTDTQYF

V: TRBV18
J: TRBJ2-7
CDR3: CASAAGQGSHEQYF

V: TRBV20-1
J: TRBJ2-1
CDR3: CSGQIYNEQFF

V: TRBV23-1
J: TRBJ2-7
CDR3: CASSQSGTGGTRWYF

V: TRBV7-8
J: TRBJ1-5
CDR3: CASSSGLGHNQPQHF

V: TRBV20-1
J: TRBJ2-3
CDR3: CSARPGPGQGTSTDTQYF

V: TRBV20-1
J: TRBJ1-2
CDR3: CSAKRQMVFYGYTF

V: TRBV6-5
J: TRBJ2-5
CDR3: CASSYSPPGETQYF